The TCR beta chain under discussion was sequenced for a study of shared clonotypes between healthy human individuals. Roughly 210 ng DNA, about 33,000 T cell genomes, went into each sorted-subset replicate PCR. Assay used: immunoSEQ multiplex PCR; TCRdb lists only in-frame clones, some missing. Here the sample spans some 1 million clones, around four fifths being singletons. The study's findings and limits: As a rule, naive subsets had a larger estimated richness than memory subsets. Specimens sampled were limited to blood, with tissue repertoires likely differing. It was expected that sequencing depth would affect clonotype sharing among donors.

Germline loops: CDR1 SGHTA, CDR2 FQGNSA. Trimming removed 2 bases from V and 0 bases from J, with 7 bases in between. CDR3 length: 14 amino acids. Concerning this clone: The antigen is undetermined.

Sequenced input: memory CD4+ T cells sorted from blood. Subset specified: CD45RA-negative fraction. This receptor was identified in a man between 18 and 29 years old in good health. The chain carries TRBV7-2 and TRBJ1-1; tentatively, D is TRBD1 (6 bases). The CDR3 region has the DNA TGTGCCAGCAGCTTAACAGGGCTGAACACTGAAGCTTTCTTT. Its protein is CASSLTGLNTEAFF.